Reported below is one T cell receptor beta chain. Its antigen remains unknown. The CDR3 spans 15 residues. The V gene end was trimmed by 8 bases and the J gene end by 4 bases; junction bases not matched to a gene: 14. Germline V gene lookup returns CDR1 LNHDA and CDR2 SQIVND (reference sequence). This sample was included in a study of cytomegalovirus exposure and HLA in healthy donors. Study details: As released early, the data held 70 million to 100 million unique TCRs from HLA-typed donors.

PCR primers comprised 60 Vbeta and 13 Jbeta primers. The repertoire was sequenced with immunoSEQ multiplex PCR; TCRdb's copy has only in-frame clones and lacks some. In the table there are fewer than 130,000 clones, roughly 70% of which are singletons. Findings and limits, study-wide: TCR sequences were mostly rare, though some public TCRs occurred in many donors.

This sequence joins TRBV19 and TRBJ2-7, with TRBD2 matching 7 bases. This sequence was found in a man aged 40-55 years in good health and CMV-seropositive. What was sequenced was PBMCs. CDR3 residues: CASSKSAGETYEQYF. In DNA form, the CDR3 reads TGTGCCAGTTCCAAGTCGGCGGGAGAAACGTACGAGCAGTACTTC.